Listed here is a single T cell receptor beta chain. Its antigen is still unknown. These data come from a study of T cell repertoires in cytomegalovirus infection. The wider study: Use of recently identified HLA-C-restricted and well-studied HLA-B-restricted CMV epitopes was part of the study. It was the public TCR beta signatures that indicated both CMV infection and matching HLA type.

Per germline, CDR1 SGHAT and CDR2 FQNNGV. Trimming pared 4 bases from V and 10 bases from J, leaving 11 bases between. This CDR3 is built from 12 residues. TCRdb re-called the reads with MiXCR, one entry per CDR3 protein. The sample consists of 700,000 to 900,000 distinct CDR3 sequences, around 29% of them appearing once. This TCR was sampled from a human donor in good health (CMV status not recorded). Some clones in this sample may be carry-over from other donors' samples. Sequenced material: cultured CD8+ T cells from PBMCs, taken from culture after CMV antigen stimulation. The chain is built from TRBV11-2 and TRBJ2-1; D is perhaps TRBD2 (5 bases). The CDR3 spells CASSWAEVEQFF. DNA of the CDR3: TGTGCCAGCAGCTGGGCGGAGGTAGAGCAGTTCTTC.